This is a list of T cell receptor beta chains from one sample in a study of CD8 T cells in Susac syndrome. Using its own MiXCR run on the immunoSEQ multiplex PCR reads, TCRdb lists one record per CDR3 protein. The profile shows about 150,000 distinct CDR3 sequences, 92% of them singletons. Sample: CD4+ T cells from PBMCs. The receptors here all came from a human donor in good health. Both conserved end residues are part of each CDR3. A D gene is named only where the DNA matches it firmly. The size of a clone is reported for some rows only, either as once, few or many, or as a class for expanded clones.

CDR3aa: CASTGESYEQYF
CDR3nt: TGTGCCAGCACGGGGGAATCCTACGAGCAGTACTTC
v_gene: TRBV2
j_gene: TRBJ2-7
d_gene: -
abundance: few

CDR3aa: CASQGATRGANVLTF
CDR3nt: TGCGCCAGCCAGGGGGCGACGCGCGGGGCCAACGTCCTGACTTTC
v_gene: TRBV4-1
j_gene: TRBJ2-6
d_gene: TRBD1
abundance: -

CDR3aa: CASSEPEGEQYF
CDR3nt: TGCGCCAGCAGCGAGCCCGAGGGGGAGCAGTACTTC
v_gene: TRBV5-1
j_gene: TRBJ2-7
d_gene: -
abundance: -

CDR3aa: CASSHGQGFKNIQYF
CDR3nt: TGCGCCAGCAGCCACGGACAGGGTTTCAAAAACATTCAGTACTTC
v_gene: TRBV5-1
j_gene: TRBJ2-4
d_gene: TRBD1
abundance: -

CDR3aa: CASSPRSDGTGNGRDNSPLHF
CDR3nt: TGTGCCAGCAGCCCAAGGTCGGACGGGACAGGGAATGGTAGGGATAATTCACCCCTCCACTTT
v_gene: TRBV11-1
j_gene: TRBJ1-6
d_gene: TRBD1
abundance: -

CDR3aa: CALGQPSTEAFF
CDR3nt: TGTGCCTTGGGGCAGCCGAGCACTGAAGCTTTCTTT
v_gene: TRBV7-9
j_gene: TRBJ1-1
d_gene: -
abundance: -

CDR3aa: CASRTGGADTQYF
CDR3nt: TGTGCCAGCAGGACGGGGGGGGCAGATACGCAGTATTTT
v_gene: TRBV28
j_gene: TRBJ2-3
d_gene: TRBD2
abundance: -

CDR3aa: CSVERGSAGQYF
CDR3nt: TGCAGCGTTGAAAGGGGCAGCGCCGGGCAGTACTTC
v_gene: TRBV29-1
j_gene: TRBJ2-7
d_gene: -
abundance: -

CDR3aa: CSARTSGRGGGSYNEQFF
CDR3nt: TGCAGTGCTAGAACTAGCGGGAGAGGGGGCGGGTCCTACAATGAGCAGTTCTTC
v_gene: TRBV20-1
j_gene: TRBJ2-1
d_gene: TRBD2
abundance: -

CDR3aa: CASSQRGGRTGELFF
CDR3nt: TGTGCCAGCAGCCAGCGGGGGGGCCGCACCGGGGAGCTGTTTTTT
v_gene: TRBV7-2
j_gene: TRBJ2-2
d_gene: TRBD2
abundance: -

CDR3aa: CSVGQASTDTQYF
CDR3nt: TGCAGCGTTGGACAGGCGAGCACAGATACGCAGTATTTT
v_gene: TRBV29-1
j_gene: TRBJ2-3
d_gene: -
abundance: once

CDR3aa: CASISGTGGSAFF
CDR3nt: TGTGCCAGCATCTCCGGGACAGGGGGCTCAGCTTTCTTT
v_gene: TRBV5-4
j_gene: TRBJ1-1
d_gene: TRBD1
abundance: -

CDR3aa: CARGGSTNTGELFF
CDR3nt: TGTGCCAGGGGGGGCTCTACGAACACCGGGGAGCTGTTTTTT
v_gene: TRBV2
j_gene: TRBJ2-2
d_gene: -
abundance: -

CDR3aa: CATSRDTRGLAFF
CDR3nt: TGTGCCACCAGCAGAGATACGAGGGGGCTGGCTTTCTTT
v_gene: TRBV15
j_gene: TRBJ1-1
d_gene: TRBD1
abundance: -

CDR3aa: CASSSRTGINSPLHF
CDR3nt: TGTGCCAGCAGCTCGCGGACAGGGATTAATTCACCCCTCCACTTT
v_gene: TRBV7-2
j_gene: TRBJ1-6
d_gene: TRBD1
abundance: -

CDR3aa: CASSFLVERTYEQYF
CDR3nt: TGTGCCAGCAGCTTTCTCGTTGAGCGGACCTACGAGCAGTACTTC
v_gene: TRBV5-6
j_gene: TRBJ2-7
d_gene: -
abundance: -

CDR3aa: CSVEGADTQYF
CDR3nt: TGCAGCGTCGAAGGAGCAGATACGCAGTATTTT
v_gene: TRBV29-1
j_gene: TRBJ2-3
d_gene: -
abundance: few

CDR3aa: CASSLVGARTGELFF
CDR3nt: TGTGCCAGCAGCTTAGTAGGGGCGCGCACCGGGGAGCTGTTTTTT
v_gene: TRBV7-8
j_gene: TRBJ2-2
d_gene: -
abundance: -

CDR3aa: CASTSMIQETQYF
CDR3nt: TGTGCCAGCACCTCCATGATCCAAGAGACCCAGTACTTC
v_gene: TRBV6-6
j_gene: TRBJ2-5
d_gene: -
abundance: -

CDR3aa: CASGYGTGISGANVLTF
CDR3nt: TGTGCCAGCGGATACGGGACAGGGATCTCTGGGGCCAACGTCCTGACTTTC
v_gene: TRBV6-5
j_gene: TRBJ2-6
d_gene: TRBD1
abundance: -

CDR3aa: CASRPSAGATNEKLFF
CDR3nt: TGTGCCAGCAGGCCTTCGGCGGGGGCAACTAATGAAAAACTGTTTTTT
v_gene: TRBV9
j_gene: TRBJ1-4
d_gene: -
abundance: -

CDR3aa: CASRVTGGGYYEQYF
CDR3nt: TGTGCCAGCAGGGTCACAGGTGGGGGCTACTACGAGCAGTACTTC
v_gene: TRBV2
j_gene: TRBJ2-7
d_gene: -
abundance: few

CDR3aa: CASSVRVGQSIQYF
CDR3nt: TGTGCCAGCAGCGTAAGAGTCGGACAAAGCATTCAGTACTTC
v_gene: TRBV9
j_gene: TRBJ2-4
d_gene: -
abundance: -

CDR3aa: CASSQEVGNEKLFF
CDR3nt: TGCGCCAGCAGCCAAGAGGTTGGGAATGAAAAACTGTTTTTT
v_gene: TRBV4-3
j_gene: TRBJ1-4
d_gene: -
abundance: -

CDR3aa: CASSARGTGNEKLFF
CDR3nt: TGTGCCAGCAGTGCTCGTGGGACGGGAAATGAAAAACTGTTTTTT
v_gene: TRBV2
j_gene: TRBJ1-4
d_gene: -
abundance: -

CDR3aa: CASSPGTGEIQPQHF
CDR3nt: TGTGCCAGCAGTCCCGGGACAGGCGAAATTCAGCCCCAGCATTTT
v_gene: TRBV12-3/TRBV12-4
j_gene: TRBJ1-5
d_gene: TRBD1
abundance: -

CDR3aa: CASTRDTVKNIQYF
CDR3nt: TGTGCCAGCACCCGGGACACAGTTAAAAACATTCAGTACTTC
v_gene: TRBV6-2/TRBV6-3
j_gene: TRBJ2-4
d_gene: -
abundance: once

CDR3aa: CASSLRVAAGGHDNEQFF
CDR3nt: TGCGCCAGCAGCTTAAGGGTGGCAGCGGGGGGCCATGACAATGAGCAGTTCTTC
v_gene: TRBV5-1
j_gene: TRBJ2-1
d_gene: TRBD2
abundance: -

CDR3aa: CASSFPPPGDTQYF
CDR3nt: TGTGCCAGCAGCTTTCCTCCCCCTGGAGATACGCAGTATTTT
v_gene: TRBV7-2
j_gene: TRBJ2-3
d_gene: -
abundance: -

CDR3aa: CASSLAQKETQYF
CDR3nt: TGTGCCAGCAGCTTGGCACAGAAAGAGACCCAGTACTTC
v_gene: TRBV5-5
j_gene: TRBJ2-5
d_gene: -
abundance: -

CDR3aa: CASSLALAGAGETQYF
CDR3nt: TGCGCCAGCAGCTTGGCCCTAGCGGGGGCCGGGGAGACCCAGTACTTC
v_gene: TRBV5-1
j_gene: TRBJ2-5
d_gene: TRBD2
abundance: -

CDR3aa: CASSTLQGSTGELFF
CDR3nt: TGTGCCAGTAGTACCTTACAGGGGAGTACCGGGGAGCTGTTTTTT
v_gene: TRBV19
j_gene: TRBJ2-2
d_gene: TRBD1
abundance: -

CDR3aa: CASSLDLGARYEQYF
CDR3nt: TGTGCCAGCAGTTTAGATTTGGGGGCGCGGTACGAGCAGTACTTC
v_gene: TRBV27
j_gene: TRBJ2-7
d_gene: -
abundance: -

CDR3aa: CASSQFGQAPEAFF
CDR3nt: TGTGCCAGCAGCCAGTTCGGACAGGCTCCTGAAGCTTTCTTT
v_gene: TRBV3-1
j_gene: TRBJ1-1
d_gene: TRBD1
abundance: once

CDR3aa: CASNSVWELFF
CDR3nt: TGTGCCAGCAACTCGGTTTGGGAGCTGTTTTTT
v_gene: TRBV28
j_gene: TRBJ2-2
d_gene: -
abundance: -

CDR3aa: CASSLGLAGRVREDTQYF
CDR3nt: TGTGCCAGCAGCCTGGGACTAGCGGGCCGTGTTAGGGAAGATACGCAGTATTTT
v_gene: TRBV7-3
j_gene: TRBJ2-3
d_gene: TRBD2
abundance: -

CDR3aa: CASRRQGRETQYF
CDR3nt: TGTGCCAGCAGAAGGCAGGGGCGGGAGACCCAGTACTTC
v_gene: TRBV27
j_gene: TRBJ2-5
d_gene: -
abundance: -

CDR3aa: CASSLSSSGSYNEQFF
CDR3nt: TGTGCCAGCAGTTTATCGAGTAGCGGAAGCTACAATGAGCAGTTCTTC
v_gene: TRBV27
j_gene: TRBJ2-1
d_gene: -
abundance: -

CDR3aa: CASSRRSNANEKLFF
CDR3nt: TGTGCCAGCTCACGGAGGTCCAACGCTAATGAAAAACTGTTTTTT
v_gene: TRBV18
j_gene: TRBJ1-4
d_gene: -
abundance: -

CDR3aa: CASSEPGGATDTQYF
CDR3nt: TGCGCCAGCAGCGAACCCGGGGGGGCAACAGATACGCAGTATTTT
v_gene: TRBV4-3
j_gene: TRBJ2-3
d_gene: TRBD2
abundance: -

CDR3aa: CASSRGTSGEETQYF
CDR3nt: TGCGCCAGCAGCCGGGGGACTAGCGGGGAAGAGACCCAGTACTTC
v_gene: TRBV5-1
j_gene: TRBJ2-5
d_gene: TRBD2
abundance: -

CDR3aa: CASSPTEGGDSGANVLTF
CDR3nt: TGTGCCAGCAGCCCCACCGAGGGAGGTGACTCTGGGGCCAACGTCCTGACTTTC
v_gene: TRBV5-6
j_gene: TRBJ2-6
d_gene: -
abundance: -

CDR3aa: CASAGASSYEQYF
CDR3nt: TGTGCCAGTGCGGGGGCGAGCTCCTACGAGCAGTACTTC
v_gene: TRBV7-8
j_gene: TRBJ2-7
d_gene: -
abundance: -

CDR3aa: CSAPGLAGGSNEQFF
CDR3nt: TGCAGTGCCCCAGGACTAGCGGGAGGATCCAATGAGCAGTTCTTC
v_gene: TRBV20-1
j_gene: TRBJ2-1
d_gene: TRBD2
abundance: -

CDR3aa: CASSQDSNRGPFYEQYF
CDR3nt: TGCGCCAGCAGCCAAGATAGCAACAGGGGGCCTTTCTACGAGCAGTACTTC
v_gene: TRBV4-3
j_gene: TRBJ2-7
d_gene: TRBD1
abundance: -

CDR3aa: CASSRPRDYGYTF
CDR3nt: TGTGCCAGCAGCCGTCCTCGGGACTATGGCTACACCTTC
v_gene: TRBV7-9
j_gene: TRBJ1-2
d_gene: -
abundance: -

CDR3aa: CASSLRTPQPQHF
CDR3nt: TGTGCCAGCAGTTTACGAACACCTCAGCCCCAGCATTTT
v_gene: TRBV28
j_gene: TRBJ1-5
d_gene: -
abundance: -

CDR3aa: CVSRDGWNTGELFF
CDR3nt: TGTGTCAGCCGGGACGGTTGGAACACCGGGGAGCTGTTTTTT
v_gene: TRBV14
j_gene: TRBJ2-2
d_gene: -
abundance: -

CDR3aa: CASSLTATNTGELFF
CDR3nt: TGCGCCAGCAGCTTGACAGCAACCAACACCGGGGAGCTGTTTTTT
v_gene: TRBV5-1
j_gene: TRBJ2-2
d_gene: -
abundance: -

CDR3aa: CASSVRSHGYTF
CDR3nt: TGTGCCAGCAGTGTTCGCAGCCATGGCTACACCTTC
v_gene: TRBV2
j_gene: TRBJ1-2
d_gene: -
abundance: -

CDR3aa: CASSFKGLNEKLFF
CDR3nt: TGTGCCAGCAGTTTCAAAGGACTTAATGAAAAACTGTTTTTT
v_gene: TRBV6-5
j_gene: TRBJ1-4
d_gene: -
abundance: -

CDR3aa: CASSTHEAGEQFF
CDR3nt: TGTGCCAGCAGCACCCACGAGGCCGGTGAGCAGTTCTTC
v_gene: TRBV7-9
j_gene: TRBJ2-1
d_gene: -
abundance: -

CDR3aa: CASGLAYNEQFF
CDR3nt: TGTGCCAGCGGCCTCGCATACAATGAGCAGTTCTTC
v_gene: TRBV2
j_gene: TRBJ2-1
d_gene: -
abundance: -

CDR3aa: CASSFRGGEQYF
CDR3nt: TGTGCCAGCAGTTTCAGGGGCGGGGAGCAGTACTTC
v_gene: TRBV7-2
j_gene: TRBJ2-7
d_gene: -
abundance: -